The 6 T cell receptor beta chains below all came from one sample that was sequenced in a study of control samples from healthy donors and cancer patients. Repertoires were generated with immunoSEQ multiplex PCR, while TCRdb's copy carries only in-frame clones and drops some. The sample shows 15,000 to 20,000 clones, more than 70% of them seen only once. The material sequenced was PBMCs. The receptors stem from a woman between 65 and 79 years old with colorectal cancer.

This chain joins TRBV5-4 and TRBJ2-3; D is uncertain. V was trimmed by 1 base and J by 5 bases, leaving 11 bases between them. Germline values: CDR1 SGHNT, CDR2 YYREEE (reference sequence). CDR3 size: 14 residues. As DNA, the CDR3 is TGTGCCAGCAGCTTGCCCCCCGGGTTAGATACGCAGTATTTT. Translated: CASSLPPGLDTQYF. Full variable domain (rest looked up from reference TRBV5-4 and TRBJ2-3): ETGVTQSPTHLIKTRGQQVTLRCSSQSGHNTVSWYQQALGQGPQFIFQYYREEENGRGNFPPRFSGLQFPNYSSELNVNALELDDSALYLCASSLPPGLDTQYFGPGTRLTVL.

As for this clone: Other nucleotide sequences from this sample produce the same CDR3. This chain uses TRBV7-2 with TRBJ1-5, with no clear D. Trimming took 5 bases from V and 4 from J, leaving 9 bases between them. In germline, CDR1 is SGHTA, CDR2 FQGNSA. The CDR3 totals 13 residues. The CDR3 spells CASSPELNQPQHF. CDR3 DNA: TGTGCCAGCAGCCCCGAACTAAATCAGCCCCAGCATTTT.

The genes are TRBV5-1 and TRBJ2-7; 7 bases fit TRBD1. CDR3 size: 14 residues. Unmatched junction bases numbered 6, after V lost 4 bases and J lost 2 bases. CDR1 and CDR2 from the germline V gene are SGHRS and YFSETQ. CDR3 nucleotides: TGCGCCAGCAGCCCACAGGGGACGACCTACGAGCAGTACTTC. Its translation is CASSPQGTTYEQYF.

The rearrangement links TRBV27 to TRBJ1-2; a possible D gene is TRBD1 (6 bases). The germline CDR1 and CDR2 sequences are MNHEY and SMNVEV (reference sequence). This CDR3 contains 15 residues. Trimming removed 6 bases at V and 4 bases at J, with 18 bases between. CDR3 nucleotides: TGTGCCAGCAGCCCGGCGGGGGGGCGGTTCTATGGCTACACCTTC. Translating it yields CASSPAGGRFYGYTF.

V gene TRBV7-3 combines with J gene TRBJ2-6; D not certain. The CDR3 sequence is 15 residues long. Between the trimmed V and J ends, which lost 5 bases and 0 bases, there was a span of 8 bases. Looked up from germline, CDR1 is SGHTA and CDR2 is FQGTGA. Here the CDR3 reads CASSQIPSGANVLTF. The CDR3 region has the DNA TGTGCCAGCAGCCAGATACCCTCTGGGGCCAACGTCCTGACTTTC. Supplemented by reference TRBV7-3 and TRBJ2-6, the full variable domain reads GAGVSQTPSNKVTEKGKYVELRCDPISGHTALYWYRQSLGQGPEFLIYFQGTGAADDSGLPNDRFFAVRPEGSVSTLKIQRTERGDSAVYLCASSQIPSGANVLTFGAGSRLTVL.

This chain connects TRBV11-2 to TRBJ1-5; D may be TRBD1 (5 bases). The V end was cut by 3 bases, the J end by 7 bases, with 16 bases between. The germline gives CDR1 SGHAT, CDR2 FQNNGV. The CDR3 is made up of 15 amino acids. CDR3 in amino acids: CASSLRGSSGQPQHF. CDR3 in DNA: TGTGCCAGCAGCTTGAGGGGCTCCTCGGGGCAGCCCCAGCATTTT.